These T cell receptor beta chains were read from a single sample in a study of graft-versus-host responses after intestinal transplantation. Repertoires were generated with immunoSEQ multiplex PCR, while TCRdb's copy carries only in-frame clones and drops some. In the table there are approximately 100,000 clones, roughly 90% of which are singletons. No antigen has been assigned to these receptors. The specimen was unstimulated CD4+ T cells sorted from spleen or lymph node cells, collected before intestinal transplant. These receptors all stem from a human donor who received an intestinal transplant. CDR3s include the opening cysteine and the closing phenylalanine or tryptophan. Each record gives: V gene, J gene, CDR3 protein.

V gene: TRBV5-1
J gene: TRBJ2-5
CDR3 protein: CASSATSGARETQYF

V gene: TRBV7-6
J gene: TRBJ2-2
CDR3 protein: CASSLEIGAFGRTGELFF

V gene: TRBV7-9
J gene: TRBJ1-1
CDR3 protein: CASSFRENTEAFF

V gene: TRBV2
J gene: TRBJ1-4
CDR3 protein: CASSRGADEKLFF

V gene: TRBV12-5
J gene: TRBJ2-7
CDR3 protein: CASGLSQGAYEQYF

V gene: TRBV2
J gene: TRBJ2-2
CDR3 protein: CASSPGLNTGELFF

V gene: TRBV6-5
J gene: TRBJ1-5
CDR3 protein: CASRPTEYSNQPQHF

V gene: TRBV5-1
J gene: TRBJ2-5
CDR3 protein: CASSLTGQVGETQYF

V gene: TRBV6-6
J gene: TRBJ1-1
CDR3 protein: CASSYGGPPSGAFF

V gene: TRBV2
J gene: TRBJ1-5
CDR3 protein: CASSFSRDRVQHF

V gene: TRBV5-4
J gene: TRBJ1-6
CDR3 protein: CASSQGVSPLHF

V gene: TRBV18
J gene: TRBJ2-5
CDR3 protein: CASSPAGAETQYF

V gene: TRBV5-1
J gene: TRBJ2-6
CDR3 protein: CASSWAGEGANVLTF

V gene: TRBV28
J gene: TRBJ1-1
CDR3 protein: CASSLPGGPNTEAFF

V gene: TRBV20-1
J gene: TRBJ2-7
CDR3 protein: CSARHRAEQYF

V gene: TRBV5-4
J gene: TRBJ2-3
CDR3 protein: CASSLGRDTQYF

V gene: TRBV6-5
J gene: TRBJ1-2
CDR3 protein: CASSYAVQGAYGYTF

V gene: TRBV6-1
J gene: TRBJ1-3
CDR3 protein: CASAEKASGNTIYF

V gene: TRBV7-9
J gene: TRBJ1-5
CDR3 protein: CASSLDSGNFNQPQHF

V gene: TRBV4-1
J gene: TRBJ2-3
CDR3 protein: CASSPQTGDTQYF

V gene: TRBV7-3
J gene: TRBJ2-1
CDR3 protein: CASSAGLAYYNEQFF

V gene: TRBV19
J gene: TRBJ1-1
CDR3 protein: CASSIMAGGEAFF

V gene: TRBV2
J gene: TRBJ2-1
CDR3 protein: CASSVRQDYNEQFF

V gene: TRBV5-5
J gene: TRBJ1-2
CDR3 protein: CASSTLTGNYGYTF

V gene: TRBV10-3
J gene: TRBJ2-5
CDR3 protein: CAISAGGMETQYF

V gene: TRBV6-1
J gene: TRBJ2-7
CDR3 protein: CASSEEPGGSYEQYF

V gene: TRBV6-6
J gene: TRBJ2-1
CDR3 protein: CASRRGESSYNEQFF

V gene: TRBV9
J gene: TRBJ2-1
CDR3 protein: CASSAGGGEVQFF

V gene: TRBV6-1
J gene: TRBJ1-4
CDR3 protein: CASSELGEKLFF

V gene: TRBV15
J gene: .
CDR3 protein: CATSRDVGVSSYEQYF

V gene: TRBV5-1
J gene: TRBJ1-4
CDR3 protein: CASRGATNEKLFF

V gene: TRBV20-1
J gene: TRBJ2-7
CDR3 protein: CSASKELAQYF

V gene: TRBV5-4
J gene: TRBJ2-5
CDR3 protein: CASSLVEQETQYF

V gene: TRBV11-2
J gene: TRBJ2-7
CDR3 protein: CASSPSPFPAGGPEQYF

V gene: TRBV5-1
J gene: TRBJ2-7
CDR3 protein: CASSFLTGGPYEQYF

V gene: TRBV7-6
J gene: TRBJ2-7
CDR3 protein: CASSLEGGVHYEQYF

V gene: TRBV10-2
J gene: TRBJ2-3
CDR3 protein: CASGTPTFDTQYF

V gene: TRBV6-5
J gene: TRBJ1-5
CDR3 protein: CASDVPQGPGPQHF

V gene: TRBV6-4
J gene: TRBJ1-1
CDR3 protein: CAIGQGRRCTEAFF

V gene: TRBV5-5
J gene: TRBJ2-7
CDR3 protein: CASSPGARTHYEQYF

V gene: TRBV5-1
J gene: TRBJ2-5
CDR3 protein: CASSLSGGETQYF

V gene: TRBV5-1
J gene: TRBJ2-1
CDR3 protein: CASSFGTGGLDEQFF

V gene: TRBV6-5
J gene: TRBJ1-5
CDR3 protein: CASSRQLGGQPQHF

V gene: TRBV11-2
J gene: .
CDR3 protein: CASSLTRLASSYEQYF

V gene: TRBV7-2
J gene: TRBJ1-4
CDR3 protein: CASSMGPNEKLFF

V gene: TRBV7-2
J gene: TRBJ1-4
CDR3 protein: CASTLGGKDEKLFF

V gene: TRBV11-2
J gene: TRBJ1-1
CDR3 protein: CASSLGPTGGRTEAFF

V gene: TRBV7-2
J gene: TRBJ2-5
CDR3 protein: CASSLTSFQETQYF

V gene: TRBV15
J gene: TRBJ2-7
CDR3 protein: CATSRRGEGTYEQYF

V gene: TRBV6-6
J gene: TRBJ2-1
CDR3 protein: CASSYSSTGTRNEQFF